Each of the 30 T cell receptor beta chains below was sequenced from the same sample in a study of control samples from healthy donors and cancer patients (dated by TCRdb to the early 2020s). Libraries were prepared through the immunoSEQ multiplex PCR assay. What TCRdb holds here is the immuneACCESS table cut down to in-frame rearrangements. Part of the clones is not present; checked against another copy, under half of the missing clones reflect an unresolved V gene, and the others are unexplained. For this sample there are over 200,000 clones; over 75% appear just once. Together, the top ten hold roughly 15% of the sample. The sample comprised PBMCs. The receptors originated from a woman aged 60-75 years with lung cancer.

CDR3 loop: CASSHGTAGSQPQHF. The DNA for the CDR3 is TGTGCCAGCAGCCACGGGACAGCGGGCTCTCAGCCCCAGCATTTT. This chain connects TRBV3-1 (or the pseudogene TRBV3-2) to TRBJ1-5; 7 bases are a match to TRBD1. V shed 3 bases, J shed 6 bases, and the junction held 8 bases outside the gene matches. Per germline, CDR1 LGHDT and CDR2 YNNKEL (reference sequence). The CDR3 length is 15 residues.

The V and J genes are TRBV2 and TRBJ1-5; possible D gene TRBD1, 5 bases. Trimming left V 7 bases short and J 4 bases short, with 17 bases between. The CDR3 spans 15 residues. Germline CDR1 is SNHLY and CDR2 is FYNNEI. For the CDR3, the DNA is TGTGCCAGCACCTTGGGGCAGTCCCCGAATCAGCCCCAGCATTTT. Amino acids: CASTLGQSPNQPQHF.

The chain is built from TRBV28 and TRBJ2-6, with a tentative D call TRBD2 (6 bases). Trimming removed 11 bases from V and 0 bases from J, with 14 bases in between. The germline V gene has CDR1 MDHEN and CDR2 SYDVKM. The CDR3 is 15 residues long. CDR3 region: CAVGTVNSGANVLTF. The CDR3 region has the DNA TGTGCCGTAGGGACTGTAAACTCTGGGGCCAACGTCCTGACTTTC.

The chain couples TRBV7-6 to TRBJ2-3; TRBD1 is a possible D gene (6 bases). This CDR3 has 14 residues. Per germline, CDR1 SGHVS and CDR2 FNYEAQ. V lost 5 bases, J lost 5 bases, and 14 bases lay in between. The CDR3 bases are TGTGCCAGCAGCCCAGATAGGGGACAAGATACGCAGTATTTT. It translates to CASSPDRGQDTQYF.

This chain uses TRBV5-1 with TRBJ2-3; D uncertain. Trimming removed 1 base at V and 1 base at J, with 13 bases between. Per germline, CDR1 SGHRS and CDR2 YFSETQ. This CDR3 has 16 amino acids. CDR3 region: CASSLSLHLGTDTQYF. For the CDR3, the DNA is TGCGCCAGCAGCTTGTCACTCCATCTCGGCACAGATACGCAGTATTTT. Supplemented by reference TRBV5-1 and TRBJ2-3, the full variable domain reads KAGVTQTPRYLIKTRGQQVTLSCSPISGHRSVSWYQQTPGQGLQFLFEYFSETQRNKGNFPGRFSGRQFSNSRSEMNVSTLELGDSALYLCASSLSLHLGTDTQYFGPGTRLTVL.

The rearrangement uses TRBV11-2 and TRBJ2-3; a weak D match, TRBD2 (6 bases). The CDR3 loop spans 13 amino acids. Germline CDR1 reads SGHAT; CDR2 reads FQNNGV. With 8 bases removed from V and 0 bases from J, the gap between germline ends came to 9 bases. This chain's CDR3 is CASRLASTDTQYF. CDR3 in DNA: TGTGCCAGCCGGCTAGCGAGCACAGATACGCAGTATTTT.

The rearrangement uses TRBV10-2 and TRBJ1-1; unclear D gene. This CDR3 comprises 15 residues. V dropped 2 bases and J dropped 0 bases, with 10 bases sitting between them. Germline CDR1 reads WSHSY; CDR2 reads SAAADI. The CDR3 reads CASSEPTVLNTEAFF. The CDR3 DNA follows: TGCGCCAGCAGTGAGCCAACAGTACTGAACACTGAAGCTTTCTTT.

V usage is TRBV4-1 and J usage is TRBJ1-2, with a possible D match to TRBD1 (6 bases). V was pared by 2 bases and J by 8 bases, with 18 bases between. CDR1 and CDR2 from the germline V gene are MGHRA and YSYEKL. This CDR3 comprises 15 residues. CDR3 protein: CASSQSGQLHRGYTF. The DNA of the CDR3 is TGCGCCAGCAGCCAATCGGGACAACTTCACAGGGGCTACACCTTC.

The J gene is TRBJ1-4, the V gene TRBV6-1; D unresolved. Germline CDR1 MNHNS, CDR2 SASEGT. This CDR3 spans 13 amino acids. V lost 2 bases and J lost 8, with 9 bases in between. CDR3 residues: CASSERPEEKLFF. CDR3 in DNA: TGTGCCAGCAGTGAAAGACCAGAGGAAAAACTGTTTTTT.

The V gene is TRBV3-1 (or the pseudogene TRBV3-2), the J gene TRBJ2-7; 9 nucleotides align to TRBD1. Germline-derived CDR1 and CDR2 are LGHDT and YNNKEL (reference sequence). The V gene end was trimmed by 3 bases and the J gene end by 4 bases; junction bases not matched to a gene: 7. This CDR3 has 15 amino acids. CDR3 in DNA: TGTGCCAGCAGCCACCACGGGACAGGGTCGTACGAGCAGTACTTC. It specifies CASSHHGTGSYEQYF.

The chain joins TRBV21-1 to TRBJ2-7; the table assigns TRBD2, which was not confirmed against the DNA. TRBV21-1 is marked as a pseudogene. The CDR3 extends over 15 amino acids. DNA of the CDR3: TGTGCCAGCAGCACGGGACTAGCGGGAGGTTACGAGCAGTACTTC. It codes for CASSTGLAGGYEQYF.

The CDR3 DNA is TGCGCCAGCGACCAAGGAGGGGGGAGGGGCGGGGAGCTGTTTTTT. This sequence encodes CASDQGGGRGGELFF. The V gene is TRBV5-1, the J gene TRBJ2-2; D is perhaps TRBD2 (7 bases). CDR1 is SGHRS, CDR2 YFSETQ, per germline. The CDR3 is 15 residues long. Trimming removed 7 bases at V and 7 bases at J, with 20 bases between.

The chain recombines TRBV10-3 with TRBJ2-3, with D hard to call. V shed 7 bases and J shed 4 bases, with 6 bases lying between them. The germline V gene has CDR1 ENHRY and CDR2 SYGVKD. CDR3 length: 11 amino acids. CDR3 coding DNA: TGTGCCATCAAGATAGCAGATACGCAGTATTTT. Protein: CAIKIADTQYF.

The chain couples TRBV5-4 to TRBJ1-3; D remains ambiguous. This CDR3 region has 13 residues. Trimming cost V 5 bases and J 7 bases, with 13 bases left between them. The germline CDR1 and CDR2 sequences are SGHNT and YYREEE (reference sequence). The CDR3 DNA reads TGTGCCAGCAGTGCTCAGGCGGGCAACACCATATATTTT. Translated: CASSAQAGNTIYF.

This chain uses TRBV10-1 with TRBJ1-1, with a tentative D call TRBD1 (5 bases). The germline gives CDR1 WNHNN, CDR2 SYGVQD (reference sequence). The CDR3 is 13 residues long. V lost 3 bases and J lost 8, with 13 bases in between. The CDR3 region has the DNA TGCGCCAGCAGTGAAATTATGGGGACGGAAGCTTTCTTT. It encodes CASSEIMGTEAFF.

The rearrangement links TRBV5-1 to TRBJ2-2; 9 nucleotides line up with TRBD1. Unmatched junction bases numbered 5, after V lost 2 bases and J lost 3 bases. This CDR3 spans 16 amino acids. Germline CDR1 and CDR2: SGHRS and YFSETQ. The CDR3 nucleotides read TGCGCCAGCAGCTTAAGACAGGGGGGAGACACCGGGGAGCTGTTTTTT. Amino acid sequence: CASSLRQGGDTGELFF.

The V gene is TRBV5-1, the J gene TRBJ2-7, with 7 bases matching TRBD1. Germline CDR1 reads SGHRS; CDR2 reads YFSETQ. V shed 5 bases and J 6 bases; nucleotides not matched to a gene: 11. This CDR3 region has 14 residues. The CDR3 here is CASRTPGQSSEQYF. CDR3 DNA: TGCGCCAGCAGGACGCCGGGACAGTCATCCGAGCAGTACTTC.

The chain links TRBV4-1 to TRBJ2-7; 10 bases line up with TRBD1. V trimming: 1 base; J trimming: 0 bases; junction bases outside the gene matches: 3. The germline V gene has CDR1 MGHRA and CDR2 YSYEKL. The CDR3 totals 16 residues. CDR3 bases: TGCGCCAGCAGCCAAGCGGGACAGGGGCTCTCCTACGAGCAGTACTTC. Amino acid sequence: CASSQAGQGLSYEQYF.

The rearrangement links TRBV11-2 to TRBJ2-3; D may be TRBD2 (6 bases). The CDR3 covers 16 residues. V lost 5 bases and J 6 bases, leaving 21 bases between the germline ends. Germline V gene lookup returns CDR1 SGHAT and CDR2 FQNNGV. CDR3 amino acids: CASSQRVGLRGDTQYF. The CDR3 DNA reads as TGTGCCAGCAGCCAAAGGGTTGGGTTACGGGGGGATACGCAGTATTTT.

V usage is TRBV9 and J usage is TRBJ1-1, with D possibly being TRBD1 (5 bases). The germline V gene has CDR1 SGDLS and CDR2 YYNGEE. CDR3 length equals 13 residues. The V and J ends lost 0 bases and 5 bases respectively, with 8 bases between them. The CDR3: CASSVAQDTEAFF. The CDR3 DNA is TGTGCCAGCAGCGTAGCACAGGATACTGAAGCTTTCTTT.

The table lists this clone with a count of one. The chain employs TRBV5-1 and TRBJ2-3; 8 bases are a match to TRBD1. The CDR3 contains 15 residues. With V trimmed by 1 base and J by 1 base, 2 bases remained unmatched. The germline V gene has CDR1 SGHRS and CDR2 YFSETQ. CDR3 loop: CASSLLGQGTDTQYF. The CDR3 bases are TGCGCCAGCAGCTTGTTGGGACAGGGCACAGATACGCAGTATTTT. Full variable domain (missing parts from reference TRBV5-1 and TRBJ2-3): KAGVTQTPRYLIKTRGQQVTLSCSPISGHRSVSWYQQTPGQGLQFLFEYFSETQRNKGNFPGRFSGRQFSNSRSEMNVSTLELGDSALYLCASSLLGQGTDTQYFGPGTRLTVL.

A few counts support this clone. This chain joins TRBV7-3 and TRBJ2-3; no clear D. The germline CDR1 and CDR2 sequences are SGHTA and FQGTGA. With 4 bases removed from V and 5 bases from J, the gap between germline ends came to 10 bases. The CDR3 covers 13 residues. Written as DNA, the CDR3 is TGTGCCAGCAGCTCTGAGGCGGAAGATACGCAGTATTTT. This gives the protein CASSSEAEDTQYF.

The chain joins TRBV7-9 to TRBJ1-4; D unclear. Germline V gene lookup returns CDR1 SEHNR and CDR2 FQNEAQ (reference sequence). This CDR3 has 13 residues. Trimming removed 1 base at V and 4 bases at J, with 4 bases between. The CDR3 coding sequence is TGTGCCAGCAGCTTAGAAGTTAATGAAAAACTGTTTTTT. Amino acid sequence: CASSLEVNEKLFF.

The chain links TRBV3-1 (or the pseudogene TRBV3-2) to TRBJ2-1, with no clear D. The CDR3 totals 11 residues. Trimming took off 3 bases at V and 10 bases at J, with 7 bases between the two ends. Germline CDR1 LGHDT, CDR2 YNNKEL (reference sequence). Written as DNA, the CDR3 is TGTGCCAGCAGCCAGACCGAAGAGCAGTTCTTC. As protein: CASSQTEEQFF.

The V and J genes are TRBV5-1 and TRBJ1-2, with 8 positions matching TRBD1. From germline, CDR1 is SGHRS and CDR2 YFSETQ. The length of the CDR3 is 13 residues. Trimming cost V 2 bases and J 5 bases; bases outside gene matches: 2. Here the CDR3 reads CASSLWTGYGYTF. The DNA for the CDR3 is TGCGCCAGCAGCTTATGGACAGGGTATGGCTACACCTTC.

The chain employs TRBV12-3 or TRBV12-4 and TRBJ1-1; D gene ambiguous. This CDR3 has 13 residues. Trimming removed 6 bases at V and 0 bases at J, with 8 bases between. As DNA, the CDR3 is TGTGCCAGCAGCTTATCGTTGAACACTGAAGCTTTCTTT. Protein: CASSLSLNTEAFF.

The J gene is TRBJ1-5, the V gene TRBV5-1, with D maybe TRBD1 (5 bases). Per germline, CDR1 SGHRS and CDR2 YFSETQ. V lost 4 bases, J lost 9 bases, and 14 bases lay in between. The CDR3 is 13 residues long. The DNA of the CDR3 is TGCGCCAGCAGCAGCGTCTTTGGGGGGCCCCAGCATTTT. Amino acid sequence: CASSSVFGGPQHF.

The rearrangement joins TRBV3-1 (or the pseudogene TRBV3-2) to TRBJ2-3; 7 nucleotides line up with TRBD2. The CDR3 has 18 residues. V was pared by 2 bases and J by 4 bases, with 15 bases of the junction left unmatched. Per the germline V gene, CDR1 is LGHDT and CDR2 is YNNKEL (reference sequence). The CDR3 sequence: CASSQMGGGAKWPDTQYF. For the CDR3, the DNA is TGTGCCAGCAGCCAAATGGGCGGGGGTGCAAAGTGGCCAGATACGCAGTATTTT.

The chain employs TRBV5-8 and TRBJ2-1; possible D gene TRBD2, 5 bases. CDR1 is SGHTS and CDR2 is YDEGEE in the germline V gene. CDR3 length: 15 amino acids. V was shortened by 1 base and J by 6 bases, with 14 bases between the two germline ends. CDR3 DNA: TGTGCCAGCAGCTTGCAATTGACTACAATCAATGAGCAGTTCTTC. It specifies CASSLQLTTINEQFF. The full variable domain, its missing parts supplied by reference TRBV5-8 and TRBJ2-1, is EAGVTQSPTHLIKTRGQQATLRCSPISGHTSVYWYQQALGLGLQFLLWYDEGEERNRGNFPPRFSGRQFPNYSSELNVNALELEDSALYLCASSLQLTTINEQFFGPGTRLTVL.

This sequence joins TRBV4-2 and TRBJ2-1, with 10 bases identical to TRBD1. V gave up 0 bases and J gave up 6 bases; unmatched junction bases: 5. Germline CDR1 is LGHNA and CDR2 is YNFKEQ. The CDR3 loop spans 16 amino acids. The CDR3 sequence is CASSQDRTGGVNEQFF. CDR3 DNA sequence: TGTGCCAGCAGCCAAGACCGGACAGGGGGTGTCAATGAGCAGTTCTTC.